This note documents a single T cell receptor (beta chain) sequence. Its antigen is still unknown. This specimen belongs to a study of cytotoxic CD8 clonotypes in ibrutinib-treated CLL. Overall study findings and caveats: Baseline levels of clonality went above those of age-matched healthy donors and moved with circulating CD8+ T-cell counts. Public clonotypes were uncommon and contracted or stayed stable on treatment.

Method: immunoSEQ multiplex PCR; TCRdb's copy keeps in-frame clones and lacks some. The table lists fewer than 400,000 clones, about 61% of them singletons. Germline CDR1 reads MGHRA; CDR2 reads YSYEKL. The V gene end was trimmed by 3 bases and the J gene end by 5 bases; junction bases not matched to a gene: 17. The CDR3 is 18 amino acids. This TCR came from a human donor with chronic lymphocytic leukemia. The chain combines TRBV4-1 with TRBJ1-1; 8 nucleotides agree with TRBD1. The sequencing used PBMCs, collected after 36 months of ibrutinib treatment. Here the CDR3 reads CASSHSPGTGRKRTEAFF. CDR3 nucleotide sequence: TGCGCCAGCAGCCACTCCCCCGGGACAGGTAGGAAGCGGACTGAAGCTTTCTTT.